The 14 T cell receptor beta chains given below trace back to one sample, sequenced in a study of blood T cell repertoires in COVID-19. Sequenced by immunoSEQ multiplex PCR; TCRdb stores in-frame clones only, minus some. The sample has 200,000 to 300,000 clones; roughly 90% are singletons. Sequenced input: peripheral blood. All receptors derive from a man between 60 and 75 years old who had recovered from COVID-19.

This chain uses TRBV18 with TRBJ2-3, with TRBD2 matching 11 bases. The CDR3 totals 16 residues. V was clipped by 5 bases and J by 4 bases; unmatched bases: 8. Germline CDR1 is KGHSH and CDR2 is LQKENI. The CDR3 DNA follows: TGTGCCAGCTCAACCCAAGCGGGACTAGCGGCAGATACGCAGTATTTT. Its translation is CASSTQAGLAADTQYF. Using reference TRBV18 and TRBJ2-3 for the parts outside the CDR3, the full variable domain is NAGVMQNPRHLVRRRGQEARLRCSPMKGHSHVYWYRQLPEEGLKFMVYLQKENIIDESGMPKERFSAEFPKEGPSILRIQQVVRGDSAAYFCASSTQAGLAADTQYFGPGTRLTVL.

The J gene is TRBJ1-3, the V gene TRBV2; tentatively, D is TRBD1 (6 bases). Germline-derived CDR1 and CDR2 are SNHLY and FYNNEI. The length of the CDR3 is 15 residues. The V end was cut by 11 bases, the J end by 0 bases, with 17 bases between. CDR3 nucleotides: TGTGCCGGGGCAGGGGATCGCTCCTCTGGAAACACCATATATTTT. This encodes CAGAGDRSSGNTIYF.

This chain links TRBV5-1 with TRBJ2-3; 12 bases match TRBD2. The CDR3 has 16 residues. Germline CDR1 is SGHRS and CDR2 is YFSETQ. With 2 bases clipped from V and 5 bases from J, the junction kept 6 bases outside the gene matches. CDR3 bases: TGCGCCAGCAGCTTTCTAGCGGGGGGGCCGCAAGATACGCAGTATTTT. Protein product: CASSFLAGGPQDTQYF.

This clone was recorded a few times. CDR3: CATSGEGNQPQHF. In DNA, the CDR3 is TGTGCCACCAGCGGCGAGGGCAATCAGCCCCAGCATTTT. The V call is TRBV15, the J call TRBJ1-5; D uncertain. The ends were cut back, 5 bases at V and 2 bases at J, with 7 bases in the middle. Germline V gene lookup returns CDR1 LNHNV and CDR2 YYDKDF (reference sequence). The length of the CDR3 is 13 residues.

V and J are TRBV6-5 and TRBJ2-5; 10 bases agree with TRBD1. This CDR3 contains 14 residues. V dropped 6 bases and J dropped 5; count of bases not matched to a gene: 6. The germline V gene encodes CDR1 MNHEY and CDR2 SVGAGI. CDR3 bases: TGTGCCAGCAGCTCCGGGACAGGGGCGGAGACCCAGTACTTC. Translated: CASSSGTGAETQYF.

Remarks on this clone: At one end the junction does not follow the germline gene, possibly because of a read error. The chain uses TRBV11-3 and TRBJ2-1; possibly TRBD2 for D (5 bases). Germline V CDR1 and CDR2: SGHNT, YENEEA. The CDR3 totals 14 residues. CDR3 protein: CVSSPRTSYNEQFF. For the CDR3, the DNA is TGTGTCAGCAGCCCCCGGACTTCCTACAATGAGCAGTTCTTC.

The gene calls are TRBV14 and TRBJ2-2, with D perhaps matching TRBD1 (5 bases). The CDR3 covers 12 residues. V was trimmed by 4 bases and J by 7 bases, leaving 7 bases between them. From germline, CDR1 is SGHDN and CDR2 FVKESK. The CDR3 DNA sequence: TGTGCCAGCAGCCGACAGCACGGGGAGCTGTTTTTT. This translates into CASSRQHGELFF.

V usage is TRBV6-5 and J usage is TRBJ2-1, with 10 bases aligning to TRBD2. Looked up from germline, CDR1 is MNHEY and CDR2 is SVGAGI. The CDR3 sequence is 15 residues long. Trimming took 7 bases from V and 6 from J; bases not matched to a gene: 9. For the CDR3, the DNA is TGTGCCAGCACCAGGGGCCTAGCGGGGGCCAATGAGCAGTTCTTC. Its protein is CASTRGLAGANEQFF.

The CDR3 DNA reads as TGTGCCAGCAGTTTGGGACAGACCACAGATACGCAGTATTTT. Protein sequence: CASSLGQTTDTQYF. This rearrangement joins TRBV27 to TRBJ2-3, with 7 bases aligning to TRBD1. The CDR3 is 14 residues long. Per the germline V gene, CDR1 is MNHEY and CDR2 is SMNVEV (reference sequence). The V gene end was trimmed by 3 bases and the J gene end by 2 bases; junction bases not matched to a gene: 2.

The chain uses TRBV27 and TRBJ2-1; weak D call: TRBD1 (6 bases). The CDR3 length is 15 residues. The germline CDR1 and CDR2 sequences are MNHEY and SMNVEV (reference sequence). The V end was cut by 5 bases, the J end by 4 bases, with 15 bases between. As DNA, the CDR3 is TGTGCCAGCAGTCCGGGACACCAAAATTACAATGAGCAGTTCTTC. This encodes CASSPGHQNYNEQFF.

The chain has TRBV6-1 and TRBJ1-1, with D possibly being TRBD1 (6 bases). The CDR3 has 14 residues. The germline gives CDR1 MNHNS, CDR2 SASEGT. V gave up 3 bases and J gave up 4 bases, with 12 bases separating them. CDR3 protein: CASSDVGGGTEAFF. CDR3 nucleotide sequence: TGTGCCAGCAGTGACGTAGGGGGGGGCACTGAAGCTTTCTTT.

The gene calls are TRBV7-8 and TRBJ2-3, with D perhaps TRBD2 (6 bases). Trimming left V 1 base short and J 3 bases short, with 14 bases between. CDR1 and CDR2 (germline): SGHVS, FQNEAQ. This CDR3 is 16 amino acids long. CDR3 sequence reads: CASSLGGGALTDTQYF. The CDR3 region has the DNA TGTGCCAGCAGCTTAGGGGGCGGGGCCTTAACAGATACGCAGTATTTT.

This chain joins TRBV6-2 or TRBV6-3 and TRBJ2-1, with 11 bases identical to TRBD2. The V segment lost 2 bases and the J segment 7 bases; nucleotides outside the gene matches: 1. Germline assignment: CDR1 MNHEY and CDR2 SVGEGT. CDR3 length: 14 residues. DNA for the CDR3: TGTGCCAGCAGTTACACTAGCGGGAGTAATGAGCAGTTCTTC. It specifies CASSYTSGSNEQFF.

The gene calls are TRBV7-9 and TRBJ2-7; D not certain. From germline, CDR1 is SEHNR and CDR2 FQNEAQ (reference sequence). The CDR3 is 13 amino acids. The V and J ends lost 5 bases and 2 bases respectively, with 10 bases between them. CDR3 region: CASSLLPAYEQYV. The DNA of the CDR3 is TGTGCCAGCAGCCTTCTTCCCGCCTACGAGCAGTACGTC.